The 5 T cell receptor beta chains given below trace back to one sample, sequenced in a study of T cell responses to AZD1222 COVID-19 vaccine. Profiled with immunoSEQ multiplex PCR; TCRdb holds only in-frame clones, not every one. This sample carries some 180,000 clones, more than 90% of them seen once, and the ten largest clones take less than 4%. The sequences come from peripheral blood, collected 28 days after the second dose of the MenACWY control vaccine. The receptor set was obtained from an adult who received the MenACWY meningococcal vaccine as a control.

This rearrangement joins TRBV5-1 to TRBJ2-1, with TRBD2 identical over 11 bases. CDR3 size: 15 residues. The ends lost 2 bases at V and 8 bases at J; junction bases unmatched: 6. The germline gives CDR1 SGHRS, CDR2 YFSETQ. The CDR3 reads CASSFSGRALDEQFF. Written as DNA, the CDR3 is TGCGCCAGCAGCTTTAGCGGGAGGGCCCTTGATGAGCAGTTCTTC.

This chain's CDR3 is CAWTDVSGRAYNEQFF. CDR3 coding DNA: TGTGCCTGGACTGACGTAAGCGGGAGGGCCTACAATGAGCAGTTCTTC. V is TRBV30 and J is TRBJ2-1; TRBD2 matches 10 bases. V trimming: 4 bases; J trimming: 2 bases; junction bases outside the gene matches: 8. The CDR3 extends over 16 amino acids. Germline V gene sequence: CDR1 GTSNPN, CDR2 SVGIG (reference sequence).

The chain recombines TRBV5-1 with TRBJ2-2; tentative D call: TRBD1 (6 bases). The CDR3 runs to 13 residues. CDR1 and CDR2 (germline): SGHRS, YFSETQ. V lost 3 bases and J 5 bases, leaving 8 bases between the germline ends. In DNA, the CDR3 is TGCGCCAGCAGCTCACAGGGTACCGGGGAGCTGTTTTTT. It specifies CASSSQGTGELFF.

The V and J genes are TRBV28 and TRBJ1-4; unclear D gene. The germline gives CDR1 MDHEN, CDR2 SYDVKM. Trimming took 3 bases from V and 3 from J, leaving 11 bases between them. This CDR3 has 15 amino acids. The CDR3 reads CASSLQPSANEKLFF. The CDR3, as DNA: TGTGCCAGCAGTTTGCAACCTAGTGCTAATGAAAAACTGTTTTTT.

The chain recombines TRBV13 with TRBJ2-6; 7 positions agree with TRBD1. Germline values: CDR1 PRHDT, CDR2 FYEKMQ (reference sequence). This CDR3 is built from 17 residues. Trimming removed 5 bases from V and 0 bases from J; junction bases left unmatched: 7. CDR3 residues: CASSGQEFNSGANVLTF. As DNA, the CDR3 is TGTGCCAGCAGCGGACAGGAATTTAACTCTGGGGCCAACGTCCTGACTTTC.